The clone carrying this TCR beta chain has a handful of counts. Data came from immunoSEQ multiplex PCR; TCRdb stores just in-frame clones and leaves some out. The sample has roughly 110,000 clones; roughly 92% are singletons. The data were taken from a study of T cell changes during pregnancy in multiple sclerosis. This receptor was identified in a female donor with multiple sclerosis, enrolled in a pregnancy study. The sample here was peripheral blood, taken after pregnancy.

This CDR3 reads CASSRGLLAPYNEQFF. CDR3 nucleotides: TGTGCCAGCAGCCGAGGGCTACTAGCGCCTTACAATGAGCAGTTCTTC. This chain joins TRBV2 and TRBJ2-1, with TRBD2 matching 7 bases. The CDR3 totals 16 residues. Germline V gene sequence: CDR1 SNHLY, CDR2 FYNNEI. J gave up 4 bases and V 6 bases, and 12 bases lay outside the gene matches.